The present entry profiles one T cell receptor (beta chain) with its context. Produced via immunoSEQ multiplex PCR; TCRdb's table is partial and in-frame only. The sample contains about 120,000 clones, about 89% of which appear only once. The data were obtained in a study of control samples from healthy donors and cancer patients. This CDR3 has 15 amino acids. V lost 4 bases and J 5 bases, leaving 15 bases between the germline ends. Germline values: CDR1 LNHDA, CDR2 SQIVND (reference sequence). The TCR sequence derives from a man in his fifties in good health. This sequence joins TRBV19 and TRBJ1-5, with D possibly being TRBD1 (5 bases). Input material: blood. The CDR3 protein is CASSTTGTFDQPQHF. Here the CDR3 DNA reads TGTGCCAGTAGTACAACCGGGACTTTCGATCAGCCCCAGCATTTT.